This T cell receptor beta chain was documented in a study of neurological immune-mediated disorders. General observations from the study: Subjects shared no identical expanded-clone CDR3 amino acid sequences, suggesting private TCR-beta repertoires in all groups.

Time point meaning: longitudinal time-point 1 (baseline). Source material was 2 million unsorted PBMCs, stored at -80 °C in RNAlater. This clonotype was found many times. Its specificity is not known. The cDNA was generated through 5'RACE incorporating 10-nucleotide random UMIs. One entry per CDR3 protein results from TCRdb running MiXCR on the 5' RACE reads. Among about 49,000 distinct CDR3 sequences, more than 8.5% were seen once, and the ten largest hold more than 1.5%. Unmatched junction bases numbered 4, after V lost 6 bases and J lost 0 bases. This CDR3 has 13 amino acids. Germline CDR1 reads SQVTM; CDR2 reads ANQGSEA.

Sequenced input: PBMCs. The source of this sequence is a woman aged 35 to 49 in good health. This chain joins TRBV29-1 and TRBJ2-7; 8 bases are a match to TRBD2. The CDR3: CSVSGGNSYEQYF. CDR3 nucleotide sequence: TGCAGCGTGAGCGGGGGTAACTCCTACGAGCAGTACTTC.